These 26 T cell receptor beta chains share one sample of origin, sequenced in a study of T cell changes during pregnancy in multiple sclerosis (dated by TCRdb to the late 2010s). The protocol used for the library was the immunoSEQ multiplex PCR assay. As stored in TCRdb, this immuneACCESS dataset retains in-frame rearrangements with V and J assigned. A fraction of the clones does not appear; measured against another copy, unresolved V genes explain less than half of the discrepancy, and the remainder lacks a known reason. This sample is represented by 55,000 to 85,000 clones; roughly nine tenths of them were singletons. Clones ranked in the top ten supply 1.5% of the sample. Here the sequenced sample was peripheral blood, taken in the third trimester of pregnancy. These receptors all come from a female donor with multiple sclerosis, enrolled in a pregnancy study.

V and J are TRBV2 and TRBJ2-7; TRBD2 matches at 8 bases. Germline assignment: CDR1 SNHLY and CDR2 FYNNEI. Unmatched junction bases numbered 3, after V lost 6 bases and J lost 2 bases. CDR3 length: 13 residues. CDR3 in amino acids: CASRGLGTYEQYF. The DNA for the CDR3 is TGTGCCAGCAGGGGACTAGGAACCTACGAGCAGTACTTC.

The J gene is TRBJ2-1, the V gene TRBV5-1; TRBD1 agrees at 12 bases. CDR3 length equals 20 residues. Unmatched junction bases numbered 22, after V lost 4 bases and J lost 8 bases. Germline V lookup: CDR1 SGHRS, CDR2 YFSETQ. The CDR3 loop is CASSRTGTGGLGALVDEQFF. CDR3 DNA sequence: TGCGCCAGCAGCCGGACCGGGACAGGGGGCTTGGGGGCTCTGGTCGATGAGCAGTTCTTC.

This chain links TRBV4-3 with TRBJ2-1; 9 nucleotides agree with TRBD2. V lost 11 bases to trimming and J lost 2 bases; unmatched junction nucleotides: 7. Germline V gives CDR1 LGHNA, CDR2 YSLEER. This CDR3 has 14 amino acids. The CDR3 protein is CAAGIAGAYNEQFF. The CDR3, as DNA: TGCGCCGCTGGGATAGCGGGGGCCTACAATGAGCAGTTCTTC.

This clone appeared once. The chain uses TRBV19 and TRBJ1-4; D gene unclear. The V gene lost 5 bases and the J gene lost 8 bases, with 6 bases spanning the gap. The V gene's germline CDR1 is LNHDA and CDR2 SQIVND (reference sequence). This CDR3 region has 11 residues. The CDR3 here is CASSVGEKLFF. Here the CDR3 DNA reads TGTGCCAGTAGTGTGGGCGAAAAACTGTTTTTT.

The chain joins TRBV5-1 to TRBJ2-1, with 11 bases identical to TRBD1. Trimming at V came to 3 bases and at J to 6 bases, leaving 8 bases not matched to a gene. Germline CDR1 reads SGHRS; CDR2 reads YFSETQ. The CDR3 is 16 residues long. CDR3 sequence (DNA): TGCGCCAGCAGCTCGATTACCGGGACAGGGGGCAATGAGCAGTTCTTC. Protein product: CASSSITGTGGNEQFF.

The chain is built from TRBV6-1 and TRBJ2-5; TRBD1 might be the D (5 bases). CDR1 MNHNS and CDR2 SASEGT come from the germline V gene. The CDR3 contains 13 residues. V lost 6 bases to trimming and J lost 1 base, with 9 bases between them. CDR3 in amino acids: CASRKQVQETQYF. CDR3 DNA sequence: TGTGCCAGCAGAAAACAGGTCCAAGAGACCCAGTACTTC.

This clone appeared once. The gene calls are TRBV5-8 and TRBJ1-5, with D unresolved. The CDR3 runs to 12 residues. Trimming removed 6 bases at V and 7 bases at J, with 11 bases between. CDR1 and CDR2 from the germline V gene are SGHTS and YDEGEE. Written as DNA, the CDR3 is TGTGCCAGCAACTCGTTCTTCCAGCCCCAGCATTTT. This encodes CASNSFFQPQHF.

V and J are TRBV5-1 and TRBJ2-2, with TRBD1 matching over 11 bases. The CDR3 is 16 residues long. Germline CDR1 and CDR2: SGHRS and YFSETQ. V gave up 5 bases and J gave up 3 bases; unmatched junction bases: 6. DNA for the CDR3: TGCGCCAGCAGGGACAGGGGGCTGAGGGACACCGGGGAGCTGTTTTTT. Translation gives CASRDRGLRDTGELFF.

The rearrangement links TRBV29-1 to TRBJ2-3, with D tentatively TRBD1 (6 bases). Trimming cost V 4 bases and J 0 bases, with 8 bases left between them. CDR1 and CDR2 (germline): SQVTM, ANQGSEA. The CDR3 length is 13 residues. The CDR3 region has the DNA TGCAGCGTTGGGACAGCTAGCACAGATACGCAGTATTTT. Translation: CSVGTASTDTQYF.

The gene calls are TRBV27 and TRBJ2-5, with 15 bases lining up with TRBD2. CDR1 and CDR2 (germline): MNHEY, SMNVEV (reference sequence). The CDR3 has 17 amino acids. V lost 5 bases, J lost 4 bases, and 8 bases stayed unmatched. DNA for the CDR3: TGTGCCAGCAGTACCGGGACTAGCGGGGGGTTAGGAGAGACCCAGTACTTC. It encodes CASSTGTSGGLGETQYF.

This clone was detected many times. V gene TRBV14 combines with J gene TRBJ1-3; D call uncertain. V gave up 8 bases and J gave up 0 bases, with 11 bases separating them. Germline V gene lookup returns CDR1 SGHDN and CDR2 FVKESK. The CDR3 consists of 14 residues. CDR3 region: CASSRAHSGNTIYF. In nucleotides, the CDR3 is TGTGCCAGCTCGCGGGCTCACTCTGGAAACACCATATATTTT.

This chain links TRBV27 with TRBJ2-6; 9 nucleotides agree with TRBD1. Germline CDR1 reads MNHEY; CDR2 reads SMNVEV (reference sequence). This CDR3 region has 18 residues. The V and J ends lost 4 bases and 2 bases, in that order; junction bases with no gene match: 9. The CDR3 DNA reads TGTGCCAGCAGTTCGAGGACAGGGGCATATACTGGGGCCAACGTCCTGACTTTC. Translation gives CASSSRTGAYTGANVLTF. The variable domain in full, with the rest retrieved from reference TRBV27 and TRBJ2-6, is EAQVTQNPRYLITVTGKKLTVTCSQNMNHEYMSWYRQDPGLGLRQIYYSMNVEVTDKGDVPEGYKVSRKEKRNFPLILESPSPNQTSLYFCASSSRTGAYTGANVLTFGAGSRLTVL.

This chain connects TRBV6-4 to TRBJ2-2; possible D gene TRBD1, 6 bases. Germline V gene lookup returns CDR1 MRHNA and CDR2 SNTAGT. V was clipped by 0 bases and J by 7 bases, with 12 bases between them. The CDR3 is made up of 15 amino acids. The CDR3 sequence is CASSDSLGGDGELFF. CDR3 nucleotides: TGTGCCAGCAGTGACTCGTTAGGGGGAGACGGGGAGCTGTTTTTT.

The chain recombines TRBV7-8 with TRBJ1-1, with D tentatively TRBD1 (5 bases). Trimming removed 5 bases from V and 10 bases from J, with 29 bases in between. The germline CDR1 and CDR2 sequences are SGHVS and FQNEAQ. The CDR3 contains 17 residues. DNA for the CDR3: TGTGCCAGCAGCCTACGACCGATCCCCACGCAAGGGGTCGGAGCTTTCTTT. It yields the protein CASSLRPIPTQGVGAFF.

The CDR3 DNA sequence: TGTGCCAGCTACGCCCTAGCGGCTGAAGAGACCCAGTACTTC. Translation gives CASYALAAEETQYF. The V call is TRBV2, the J call TRBJ2-5; 7 nucleotides align to TRBD2. J gave up 3 bases and V 8 bases, and 9 bases lay outside the gene matches. Germline CDR1 reads SNHLY; CDR2 reads FYNNEI. This CDR3 comprises 14 residues.

This clone was counted once. The V and J genes are TRBV7-2 and TRBJ2-1; 9 bases fit TRBD2. CDR1 is SGHTA and CDR2 is FQGNSA in the germline V gene. V shed 3 bases, J shed 7 bases, and the junction held 13 bases outside the gene matches. This CDR3 is 17 amino acids long. The CDR3 bases are TGTGCCAGCAGCTTGGGACCAGGCGGGGGGGCCGGGAATGAGCAGTTCTTC. Protein product: CASSLGPGGGAGNEQFF.

The gene calls are TRBV7-8 and TRBJ2-7; 11 nucleotides match TRBD2. The germline V gene has CDR1 SGHVS and CDR2 FQNEAQ. Trimming removed 5 bases from V and 2 bases from J; junction bases left unmatched: 2. The CDR3 sequence is 14 residues long. The DNA of the CDR3 is TGTGCCAGCAGCCCTAGCGGGGGGCCCTACGAGCAGTACTTC. Its translation is CASSPSGGPYEQYF.

The CDR3 region is CASTPGQGEFTEQYF. CDR3 nucleotide sequence: TGTGCCAGTACCCCCGGACAGGGGGAATTCACCGAGCAGTACTTC. The chain carries TRBV19 and TRBJ2-7; 10 positions match TRBD1. CDR1 is LNHDA, CDR2 SQIVND, per germline (reference sequence). Unmatched junction bases numbered 12, after V lost 7 bases and J lost 6 bases. CDR3 size: 15 residues.

In DNA, the CDR3 is TGTGCCAGCAGCTTAGGGCCCCTTAACTATGGCTACACCTTC. Translated, it gives CASSLGPLNYGYTF. The chain recombines TRBV7-6 with TRBJ1-2, with D unresolved. Trimming removed 1 base from V and 1 base from J, with 7 bases in between. CDR1 is SGHVS, CDR2 FNYEAQ, per germline. This CDR3 is built from 14 residues.

The chain employs TRBV30 and TRBJ2-7; 7 bases match TRBD2. The ends lost 2 bases at V and 6 bases at J; junction bases unmatched: 4. Germline lookup yields CDR1 GTSNPN and CDR2 SVGIG (reference sequence). The CDR3 length is 12 residues. CDR3 sequence (DNA): TGTGCCTGGAGTTGGGGGGGGTTCGAGCAGTACTTC. Amino acids: CAWSWGGFEQYF.

This clone occurred a few times. The chain links TRBV5-1 to TRBJ2-4, with D perhaps TRBD2 (6 bases). Looked up from germline, CDR1 is SGHRS and CDR2 is YFSETQ. The CDR3 consists of 15 residues. The V end was cut by 3 bases, the J end by 6 bases, with 16 bases between. CDR3 nucleotides: TGCGCCAGCAGCTGGGACCGGGGGTCGGGAAACATTCAGTACTTC. It is translated as CASSWDRGSGNIQYF.

The chain links TRBV6-1 to TRBJ1-1; TRBD1 matches 10 bases. There are 15 residues in the CDR3. Per germline, CDR1 MNHNS and CDR2 SASEGT. Trimming removed 4 bases from V and 4 bases from J; junction bases left unmatched: 6. Here the CDR3 reads CASSARQGAGTEAFF. For the CDR3, the DNA is TGTGCCAGCAGTGCCCGACAGGGGGCTGGCACTGAAGCTTTCTTT.

The chain recombines TRBV29-1 with TRBJ2-7, with 7 bases identical to TRBD1. Germline CDR1 reads SQVTM; CDR2 reads ANQGSEA. The CDR3 covers 12 residues. J lost 5 bases, V lost 7 bases, and 8 bases had no gene match. The CDR3 sequence is CSASTGFDEQYF. CDR3 bases: TGCAGCGCCTCGACAGGGTTCGACGAGCAGTACTTC.

This chain connects TRBV5-1 to TRBJ1-3; 7 bases align to TRBD1. V lost 2 bases to trimming and J lost 2 bases; unmatched junction nucleotides: 4. The CDR3 consists of 15 residues. Germline CDR1 and CDR2: SGHRS and YFSETQ. The CDR3 coding sequence is TGCGCCAGCAGCTTTATGACAGGGACTGGAAACACCATATATTTT. Translating it yields CASSFMTGTGNTIYF.

Written as DNA, the CDR3 is TGTGCCAGCAGACTCAGACTAGCGGGGCCGCAAGATACGCAGTATTTT. As protein: CASRLRLAGPQDTQYF. The chain combines TRBV6-6 with TRBJ2-3; 11 positions match TRBD2. CDR3 length: 16 residues. Trimming at V came to 6 bases and at J to 5 bases, leaving 10 bases not matched to a gene. In germline, CDR1 is MNHNY, CDR2 SVGAGI (reference sequence).

The chain uses TRBV7-9 and TRBJ2-1; 9 bases line up with TRBD2. This CDR3 has 15 residues. J lost 6 bases, V lost 8 bases, and 11 bases had no gene match. Germline CDR1 and CDR2: SEHNR and FQNEAQ (reference sequence). The CDR3 region is CASPEAGGVFNEQFF. DNA of the CDR3: TGTGCCAGCCCCGAAGCGGGAGGTGTTTTCAATGAGCAGTTCTTC.